These 18 T cell receptor beta chains were all obtained from the same sample, sequenced in a study of cytomegalovirus exposure and HLA in healthy donors. PCR was performed using 60 Vbeta and 13 Jbeta primers. Clones were sequenced by immunoSEQ multiplex PCR, and TCRdb holds only the in-frame ones, with some missing. The data contain under 300,000 clones, almost 85% of them singletons. Sequencing was performed on PBMCs. The origin of the receptors is a middle-aged woman in good health and CMV-seropositive.

This clone was observed a few times. The chain joins TRBV7-8 to TRBJ2-3; 13 positions agree with TRBD2. The CDR3 loop spans 19 amino acids. Trimming removed 4 bases from V and 2 bases from J; junction bases left unmatched: 12. Germline V gives CDR1 SGHVS, CDR2 FQNEAQ. The CDR3 reads CASSWTSGRRTSDTDTQYF. DNA of the CDR3: TGTGCCAGCAGCTGGACTAGCGGGAGAAGAACTTCAGACACAGATACGCAGTATTTT.

This clone occurred a few times. This chain connects TRBV19 to TRBJ2-3; 8 bases map to TRBD2. This CDR3 has 16 amino acids. V lost 5 bases and J lost 7; bases outside the gene matches: 14. Germline loops: CDR1 LNHDA, CDR2 SQIVND (reference sequence). The CDR3 protein is CASSLLNSGRVYTQYF. CDR3 bases: TGTGCCAGTAGTCTCCTCAACAGCGGGAGAGTATATACGCAGTATTTT.

The chain is built from TRBV5-4 and TRBJ2-7; 10 nucleotides align to TRBD2. V lost 0 bases to trimming and J lost 4 bases; unmatched junction nucleotides: 7. CDR3 length: 16 amino acids. CDR1 is SGHNT and CDR2 is YYREEE in the germline V gene (reference sequence). The CDR3 sequence: CASSLGGWTSGYEQYF. The CDR3 DNA follows: TGTGCCAGCAGCTTGGGAGGGTGGACTAGCGGTTACGAGCAGTACTTC.

This sequence joins TRBV28 and TRBJ2-3, with TRBD2 identical over 14 bases. The CDR3 runs 19 residues. Trimming cost V 4 bases and J 2 bases; bases outside gene matches: 11. The V gene's germline CDR1 is MDHEN and CDR2 SYDVKM. The CDR3 DNA is TGTGCCAGCAGTTGGGTAGGCCGACTAGCGGGAGGGTACACAGATACGCAGTATTTT. It yields the protein CASSWVGRLAGGYTDTQYF.

This clone was seen a single time. The gene calls are TRBV23-1 and TRBJ1-4; D possibly corresponds to TRBD1 (5 bases). TRBV23-1 is labeled an ORF, and its function is uncertain. The V and J ends lost 11 bases and 7 bases respectively, with 23 bases between them. The CDR3 is 15 amino acids. The CDR3 reads CAGRTTVFSREKLFF. The DNA of the CDR3 is TGCGCCGGCCGCACGACAGTTTTTTCTCGTGAAAAACTGTTTTTT.

This clone was detected a few times. CDR3 in amino acids: CASSPGQVISSAKNIQYF. DNA of the CDR3: TGTGCCAGCAGCCCTGGACAGGTGATATCGTCGGCCAAAAACATTCAGTACTTC. This sequence joins TRBV7-8 and TRBJ2-4, with 7 bases aligning to TRBD1. V lost 5 bases to trimming and J lost 1 base; unmatched junction nucleotides: 14. Germline assignment: CDR1 SGHVS and CDR2 FQNEAQ. The CDR3 contains 18 residues. The variable domain in full, completed from reference TRBV7-8 and TRBJ2-4, reads GAGVSQSPRYKVAKRGQDVALRCDPISGHVSLFWYQQALGQGPEFLTYFQNEAQLDKSGLPSDRFFAERPEGSVSTLKIQRTQQEDSAVYLCASSPGQVISSAKNIQYFGAGTRLSVL.

V is TRBV5-1 and J is TRBJ2-7; 9 positions match TRBD1. Germline CDR1 reads SGHRS; CDR2 reads YFSETQ. After removal of 6 bases from V and 5 bases from J, the junction contained 9 bases not matched to a gene. This CDR3 spans 14 amino acids. The CDR3 sequence is CASTLSRQGDEQYF. In DNA form, the CDR3 reads TGCGCCAGCACCCTCTCCCGACAGGGGGACGAGCAGTACTTC.

The chain links TRBV5-1 to TRBJ2-7; 8 bases match TRBD1. Germline trimming cut 9 bases from V and 1 base from J; bases unmatched to any gene: 6. This CDR3 comprises 13 residues. The germline V gene encodes CDR1 SGHRS and CDR2 YFSETQ. The CDR3 protein is CATGTGGSYEQYF. The CDR3 region has the DNA TGCGCCACCGGGACAGGTGGATCCTACGAGCAGTACTTC.

This clone has just one count. The V gene is TRBV11-2, the J gene TRBJ1-2; D unresolved. This CDR3 contains 10 residues. Trimming took 4 bases from V and 8 from J, leaving 5 bases between them. Germline-derived CDR1 and CDR2 are SGHAT and FQNNGV. CDR3 sequence (DNA): TGTGCCAGCAGCTCCTTAGGCTACACCTTC. The encoded protein is CASSSLGYTF.

The chain combines TRBV28 with TRBJ2-7; 7 bases line up with TRBD1. The CDR3 consists of 15 residues. V trimming: 3 bases; J trimming: 3 bases; junction bases outside the gene matches: 8. Germline V lookup: CDR1 MDHEN, CDR2 SYDVKM. The CDR3 DNA reads TGTGCCAGCAGTTTCCGGGGACAGAGAAGCTACGAGCAGTACTTC. This gives the protein CASSFRGQRSYEQYF. Looking up the rest from reference TRBV28 and TRBJ2-7 gives the full variable domain: DVKVTQSSRYLVKRTGEKVFLECVQDMDHENMFWYRQDPGLGLRLIYFSYDVKMKEKGDIPEGYSVSREKKERFSLILESASTNQTSMYLCASSFRGQRSYEQYFGPGTRLTVT.

This clone has just a few counts. The chain links TRBV4-1 to TRBJ1-5, with 7 bases matching TRBD1. Germline assignment: CDR1 MGHRA and CDR2 YSYEKL. Trimming at V came to 6 bases and at J to 0 bases, leaving 2 bases not matched to a gene. The length of the CDR3 is 14 residues. CDR3 coding DNA: TGCGCCAGCAGTACAGGGGATAGCAATCAGCCCCAGCATTTT. The encoded protein is CASSTGDSNQPQHF.

There are a few counts of this clone. The junction shows a germline mismatch at one end, possibly a read error. The V and J genes are TRBV7-7 and TRBJ2-3; 8 nucleotides agree with TRBD1. Per germline, CDR1 SSHAT and CDR2 FNYEAQ (reference sequence). The CDR3 spans 15 residues. The CDR3 loop reads CASSLGTGSTDTQYF. CDR3 DNA sequence: TGTGCTAGCAGCTTAGGGACAGGTAGCACAGATACGCAGTATTTT.

The chain joins TRBV9 to TRBJ2-3; TRBD2 is a possible D gene (6 bases). Trimming shortened V by 1 base and J by 1 base, and 13 bases separated the two germline ends. CDR3 length equals 16 residues. Germline V gives CDR1 SGDLS, CDR2 YYNGEE. This chain's CDR3 is CASSVLRGGGTDTQYF. In DNA form, the CDR3 reads TGTGCCAGCAGCGTATTACGGGGAGGAGGCACAGATACGCAGTATTTT.

This chain joins TRBV6-5 and TRBJ2-4, with a weak D call TRBD2 (6 bases). With 7 bases removed from V and 8 bases from J, the gap between germline ends came to 18 bases. Per germline, CDR1 MNHEY and CDR2 SVGAGI. CDR3 length: 14 amino acids. Here the CDR3 DNA reads TGTGCCAGCACCCCGACTAGTCGTCGTGACATTCAGTACTTC. As protein: CASTPTSRRDIQYF.

This clone appeared a single time. The chain combines TRBV5-1 with TRBJ1-4; TRBD1 matches at 7 bases. Germline V gives CDR1 SGHRS, CDR2 YFSETQ. Trimming removed 3 bases from V and 0 bases from J; junction bases left unmatched: 5. The CDR3 extends over 16 amino acids. CDR3 amino acids: CASSSGQSATNEKLFF. CDR3 DNA sequence: TGCGCCAGCAGCTCGGGACAGTCAGCAACTAATGAAAAACTGTTTTTT.

J is TRBJ2-7 and V is TRBV30; D may be TRBD2 (6 bases). The germline gives CDR1 GTSNPN, CDR2 SVGIG (reference sequence). V dropped 4 bases and J dropped 2 bases, with 15 bases sitting between them. This CDR3 region has 14 residues. CDR3 bases: TGTGCCTGGACCCCAAGCGGGTCCACCTACGAGCAGTACTTC. It is translated as CAWTPSGSTYEQYF.

V gene TRBV15 combines with J gene TRBJ1-5; no reliable D call. This CDR3 contains 16 residues. Trimming took off 0 bases at V and 0 bases at J, with 9 bases between the two ends. Germline CDR1 reads LNHNV; CDR2 reads YYDKDF (reference sequence). The CDR3, as DNA: TGTGCCACCAGCAGAGACAAGACTTCTAGCAATCAGCCCCAGCATTTT. Protein product: CATSRDKTSSNQPQHF.

The chain joins TRBV9 to TRBJ2-1, with D maybe TRBD2 (6 bases). The CDR3 consists of 14 residues. V shed 3 bases and J shed 6 bases, with 13 bases lying between them. Per germline, CDR1 SGDLS and CDR2 YYNGEE. The CDR3 sequence is CASSEASEANEQFF. The CDR3 coding sequence is TGTGCCAGCAGCGAGGCTAGCGAGGCCAATGAGCAGTTCTTC.